This TCR beta chain is from a study of read filtering for tumor transcriptome and immune sequencing. As for the study in general: Fewer than ten patients were R-ISS I, some 16 were R-ISS II, 7 were R-ISS III. Whole-transcriptome libraries were prepared after DNase treatment.

The study, taken as a whole, reports: Dropping single-read clonotypes raised IR-seq and RNA-seq shared-clonotype correlation.

To note about this clonotype: The antigen remains undetermined.

Molecular barcoded adaptors covering alpha/delta and beta/gamma chains were used on roughly 400 ng RNA. TCRdb reprocessed the reads with MiXCR, giving one entry per CDR3 protein. The sample lists roughly 60,000 distinct CDR3 sequences; 20% to 25% were seen once. At the time of active disease, bone marrow was collected from every patient. This clonotype originated in a donor older than 35 with multiple myeloma. What was sequenced was a population of CD138-negative cells sorted from bone marrow.

DNA of the CDR3: TGTGCCAGCAGCCACGACTACGCGACCGGGGAGCTGTTTTTT. Translating it yields CASSHDYATGELFF. The chain is built from TRBV14 and TRBJ2-2, with D possibly being TRBD2 (5 bases). From germline, CDR1 is SGHDN and CDR2 FVKESK. The CDR3 length is 14 residues. V was shortened by 3 bases and J by 5 bases, with 10 bases between the two germline ends.